Sequencing of this T cell receptor (beta chain) was carried out in a study of OX40 agonist ivuxolimab in advanced cancers. Background on the study: Every patient in dose escalation had hepatocellular carcinoma, melanoma, renal cell or head and neck cancer.

The germline CDR1 and CDR2 sequences are KGHSH and LQKENI. Trimming stripped 5 bases from V and 4 bases from J, with 12 bases between. This CDR3 spans 14 amino acids. Samples of blood were obtained at baseline, on cycle 4 day 1, and on cycle 7 day 1. Study-level results: Some nonresponders likewise displayed low normalized T-cell clonal expansion. In general, CD8+ T cells held more expanded clones than CD4+ did, on average.

Libraries were prepared by immunoSEQ multiplex PCR; TCRdb keeps only in-frame clonotypes and omits some of them. The sample carries some 58,000 clones, 65% to 85% recorded once. This clone turned up a few times. Antigen: not known. The chain has TRBV18 and TRBJ2-1; perhaps TRBD1 as D (6 bases). Sequencing was performed on CD4+ or CD8+ T cells sorted from blood, taken in a trial of the OX40 agonist ivuxolimab. The clonotype originates from an adult with an advanced solid tumor such as melanoma, head and neck, liver or kidney cancer. As DNA, the CDR3 is TGTGCCAGCTCATTACAGGGCCCTTACAATGAGCAGTTCTTC. Residues: CASSLQGPYNEQFF.